A single sample gave rise to the 21 T cell receptor beta chains below, sequenced in a study of vaccination and CD4 T cells after COVID-19. TCRdb re-analysed the PCR reads in MiXCR, keeping a single row per CDR3 protein. The sample has about 18,000 distinct CDR3 sequences, approximately 60% seen once; the top ten hold roughly 1.1%. Here the sequenced sample was CD4+ T cells from blood, taken after SARS-CoV-2 vaccination. Source of these receptors: a human donor who had recovered from COVID-19.

The chain carries TRBV19 and TRBJ2-4, with D perhaps TRBD2 (6 bases). V dropped 10 bases and J dropped 3 bases, with 16 bases sitting between them. Germline V gene data show CDR1 as LNHDA and CDR2 as SQIVND (reference sequence). CDR3 size: 14 residues. The CDR3 DNA follows: TGTGCCACAAGTCGGGGGTTCGACAAAAACATTCAGTACTTC. It is translated as CATSRGFDKNIQYF. Using reference TRBV19 and TRBJ2-4 for the parts outside the CDR3, the full variable domain is DGGITQSPKYLFRKEGQNVTLSCEQNLNHDAMYWYRQDPGQGLRLIYYSQIVNDFQKGDIAEGYSVSREKKESFPLTVTSAQKNPTAFYLCATSRGFDKNIQYFGAGTRLSVL.

The chain links TRBV7-2 to TRBJ2-1; no firm D call. Germline V gene lookup returns CDR1 SGHTA and CDR2 FQGNSA. This CDR3 is built from 15 residues. Between the trimmed V and J ends, which lost 2 bases and 2 bases, there was a span of 10 bases. CDR3 amino acids: CASSLSDQAYNEQFF. The CDR3 DNA reads as TGTGCCAGCAGCTTATCCGACCAGGCCTACAATGAGCAGTTCTTC.

This clonotype was seen only a few times. The J gene is TRBJ2-3, the V gene TRBV20-1; D gene ambiguous. V was trimmed by 5 bases and J by 0 bases, leaving 6 bases between them. The CDR3 contains 12 residues. Germline CDR1 and CDR2: DFQATT and SNEGSKA (reference sequence). The CDR3 bases are TGCAGTGCTTCCCAGAGCACAGATACGCAGTATTTT. It codes for CSASQSTDTQYF.

The V gene is TRBV28, the J gene TRBJ2-7; 11 bases match TRBD2. The length of the CDR3 is 14 residues. Germline V CDR1 and CDR2: MDHEN, SYDVKM. V lost 8 bases and J lost 2; bases outside the gene matches: 5. The CDR3 coding sequence is TGTGCCAGCCGCGGGACTAGCGGAACCTACGAGCAGTACTTC. It encodes CASRGTSGTYEQYF.

This clonotype showed up just a few times. This rearrangement joins TRBV6-1 to TRBJ1-2, with 11 bases fitting TRBD1. The CDR3 runs 13 residues. The J segment lost 6 bases and the V segment lost 6 bases, leaving 3 bases of the junction unmatched. Per the germline V gene, CDR1 is MNHNS and CDR2 is SASEGT. The CDR3 protein is CASRRTGGDGYTF. In DNA, the CDR3 is TGTGCCAGCAGGAGGACAGGGGGCGATGGCTACACCTTC.

Only one count was recorded for this clonotype. The J gene is TRBJ1-1, the V gene TRBV20-1; no clear D. Looked up from germline, CDR1 is DFQATT and CDR2 is SNEGSKA (reference sequence). This CDR3 region has 13 residues. V was trimmed by 4 bases and J by 0 bases, leaving 9 bases between them. This CDR3 is CSAMSGVNTEAFF. DNA of the CDR3: TGCAGTGCTATGTCTGGGGTGAACACTGAAGCTTTCTTT.

A few counts support this clonotype. The chain has TRBV2 and TRBJ1-1; D unclear. V was shortened by 6 bases and J by 5 bases, with 16 bases between the two germline ends. This CDR3 is 14 amino acids long. Germline V lookup: CDR1 SNHLY, CDR2 FYNNEI. CDR3 sequence: CASSRGGVGTEAFF. CDR3 sequence (DNA): TGTGCCAGCAGCCGCGGCGGGGTGGGGACTGAAGCTTTCTTT.

The chain links TRBV6-1 to TRBJ2-5; D is perhaps TRBD1 or TRBD2 (5 bases each). The CDR3 extends over 12 amino acids. CDR1 and CDR2 from the germline V gene are MNHNS and SASEGT. V gave up 8 bases and J gave up 3 bases, with 10 bases separating them. CDR3 in amino acids: CASLGTEETQYF. The CDR3, as DNA: TGTGCCAGCTTGGGGACGGAAGAGACCCAGTACTTC.

This clonotype has more than one count but fewer than ten. This sequence joins TRBV2 and TRBJ2-7, with D perhaps TRBD2 (5 bases). Germline CDR1 is SNHLY and CDR2 is FYNNEI. The CDR3 is 14 residues long. The ends were cut back, 0 bases at V and 9 bases at J, with 15 bases in the middle. The CDR3 DNA follows: TGTGCCAGCAGTGAAGCACCTCGGGGTAGCGTGCAGTACTTC. Translation: CASSEAPRGSVQYF.

This rearrangement joins TRBV20-1 to TRBJ2-7; 8 positions match TRBD2. This CDR3 is 15 amino acids long. V lost 1 base to trimming and J lost 4 bases; unmatched junction nucleotides: 9. Germline CDR1 reads DFQATT; CDR2 reads SNEGSKA (reference sequence). CDR3 loop: CSARAGREVDYEQYF. The CDR3 DNA sequence: TGCAGTGCTAGAGCCGGGCGGGAGGTTGATTACGAGCAGTACTTC.

This clonotype has just one count. V gene TRBV2 combines with J gene TRBJ2-3, with D unresolved. The CDR3 sequence is 16 residues long. Germline CDR1 is SNHLY and CDR2 is FYNNEI. V was pared by 3 bases and J by 4 bases, with 17 bases between. The CDR3 nucleotides are TGTGCCAGCAGTGAGCCTGGTAGAAAAGTGGCAGATACGCAGTATTTT. It translates to CASSEPGRKVADTQYF.

The rearrangement joins TRBV28 to TRBJ2-7; D gene ambiguous. Trimming shortened V by 9 bases and J by 2 bases, and 17 bases separated the two germline ends. This CDR3 contains 14 residues. Germline CDR1 and CDR2: MDHEN and SYDVKM. Here the CDR3 DNA reads TGTGCCAGTCTCCCTTCGGCAGCCACCTACGAGCAGTACTTC. Residues: CASLPSAATYEQYF.

The chain carries TRBV19 and TRBJ2-2; 12 bases are a match to TRBD2. Germline V gene sequence: CDR1 LNHDA, CDR2 SQIVND (reference sequence). The CDR3 sequence is 16 residues long. V lost 6 bases and J lost 6; bases outside the gene matches: 8. This CDR3 reads CASSHLAGGSAGELFF. CDR3 nucleotides: TGTGCCAGTAGCCACCTAGCGGGAGGGTCGGCCGGGGAGCTGTTTTTT.

This clonotype has a handful of counts. This chain links TRBV30 with TRBJ1-2, with D unresolved. CDR1 GTSNPN and CDR2 SVGIG come from the germline V gene (reference sequence). This CDR3 contains 13 residues. V dropped 1 base and J dropped 3 bases, with 9 bases sitting between them. The CDR3 loop reads CAWSASADYGYTF. The CDR3 bases are TGTGCCTGGAGTGCGTCCGCAGACTATGGCTACACCTTC.

The V call is TRBV7-2, the J call TRBJ2-2; 9 bases map to TRBD2. The CDR3 has 15 amino acids. The germline CDR1 and CDR2 sequences are SGHTA and FQGNSA. V shed 5 bases, J shed 4 bases, and the junction held 5 bases outside the gene matches. The CDR3, as DNA: TGTGCCAGCAGCATGAGCGGGAGGATCACCGGGGAGCTGTTTTTT. It codes for CASSMSGRITGELFF. Filled out from reference TRBV7-2 and TRBJ2-2, the complete variable domain reads GAGVSQSPSNKVTEKGKDVELRCDPISGHTALYWYRQSLGQGLEFLIYFQGNSAPDKSGLPSDRFSAERTGGSVSTLTIQRTQQEDSAVYLCASSMSGRITGELFFGEGSRLTVL.

The chain employs TRBV11-3 and TRBJ2-3; no clear D gene. Germline CDR1 is SGHNT and CDR2 is YENEEA. The CDR3 consists of 12 residues. Deletions cut 3 bases from V and 6 bases from J, with 7 bases between. The CDR3 region is CASSFTRDTQYF. The DNA of the CDR3 is TGTGCCAGCAGCTTTACCAGGGATACGCAGTATTTT.

This clonotype was seen a handful of times. The chain is built from TRBV27 and TRBJ1-6, with D unclear. This CDR3 comprises 15 residues. The germline gives CDR1 MNHEY, CDR2 SMNVEV (reference sequence). Trimming stripped 5 bases from V and 3 bases from J, with 11 bases between. In nucleotides, the CDR3 is TGTGCCAGCAGTCCACCGGATATCTATAATTCACCCCTCCACTTT. It specifies CASSPPDIYNSPLHF.

V and J are TRBV2 and TRBJ1-5, with a weak D call TRBD1 (5 bases). Per germline, CDR1 SNHLY and CDR2 FYNNEI. The length of the CDR3 is 17 residues. The V end lost 1 base, the J end lost 0 bases, and 13 bases lay between the germline ends. CDR3 nucleotide sequence: TGTGCCAGCAGTGAAGGTTACGGGGCCAGTAGCAATCAGCCCCAGCATTTT. Its protein is CASSEGYGASSNQPQHF.

This clonotype was observed a handful of times. The chain links TRBV10-3 to TRBJ2-7; D may be TRBD1 (6 bases). The CDR3 runs 12 residues. Germline assignment: CDR1 ENHRY and CDR2 SYGVKD. The V and J ends lost 8 bases and 5 bases respectively, with 13 bases between them. CDR3: CAIGYRVDEQYF. In nucleotides, the CDR3 is TGTGCCATCGGGTACAGGGTGGACGAGCAGTACTTC.

The chain couples TRBV7-2 to TRBJ1-2, with D unclear. V lost 3 bases, J lost 8 bases, and 10 bases lay in between. Per germline, CDR1 SGHTA and CDR2 FQGNSA. The CDR3 consists of 12 residues. The CDR3 region is CASSFLISGYTF. CDR3 in DNA: TGTGCCAGCAGCTTCTTGATAAGCGGCTACACCTTC. Based on the CDR3 plus reference TRBV7-2 and TRBJ1-2, the full variable domain is GAGVSQSPSNKVTEKGKDVELRCDPISGHTALYWYRQSLGQGLEFLIYFQGNSAPDKSGLPSDRFSAERTGGSVSTLTIQRTQQEDSAVYLCASSFLISGYTFGSGTRLTVV.

This clonotype was detected a few times. The chain uses TRBV6-1 and TRBJ1-5; 8 nucleotides line up with TRBD1. The CDR3 is 14 amino acids. Germline V gives CDR1 MNHNS, CDR2 SASEGT. The trim removed 7 bases at V and 2 bases at J, leaving 4 bases unmatched. The CDR3 here is CASTADRGNQPQHF. The CDR3 coding sequence is TGTGCCAGCACTGCGGACAGGGGCAATCAGCCCCAGCATTTT.